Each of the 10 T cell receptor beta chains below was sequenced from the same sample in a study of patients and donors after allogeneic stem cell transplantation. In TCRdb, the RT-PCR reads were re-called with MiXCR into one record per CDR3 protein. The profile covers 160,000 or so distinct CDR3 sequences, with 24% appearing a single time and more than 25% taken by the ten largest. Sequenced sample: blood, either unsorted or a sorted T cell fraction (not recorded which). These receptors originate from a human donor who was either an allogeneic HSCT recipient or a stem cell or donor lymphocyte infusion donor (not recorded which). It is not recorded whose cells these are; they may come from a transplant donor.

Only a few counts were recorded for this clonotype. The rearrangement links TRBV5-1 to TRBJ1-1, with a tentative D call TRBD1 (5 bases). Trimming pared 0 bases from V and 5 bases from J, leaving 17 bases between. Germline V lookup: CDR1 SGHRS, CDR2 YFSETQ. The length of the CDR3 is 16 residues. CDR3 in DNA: TGCGCCAGCAGCTTGGACACGGGGGGTTTGGAAACTGAAGCTTTCTTT. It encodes CASSLDTGGLETEAFF.

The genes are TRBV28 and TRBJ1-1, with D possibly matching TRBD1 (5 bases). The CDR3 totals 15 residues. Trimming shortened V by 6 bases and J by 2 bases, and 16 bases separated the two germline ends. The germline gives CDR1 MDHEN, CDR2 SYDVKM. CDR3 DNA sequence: TGTGCCAGCAGCATGCCGGGACGGGGTAACACTGAAGCTTTCTTT. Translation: CASSMPGRGNTEAFF. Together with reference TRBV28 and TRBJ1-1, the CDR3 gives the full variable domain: DVKVTQSSRYLVKRTGEKVFLECVQDMDHENMFWYRQDPGLGLRLIYFSYDVKMKEKGDIPEGYSVSREKKERFSLILESASTNQTSMYLCASSMPGRGNTEAFFGQGTRLTVV.

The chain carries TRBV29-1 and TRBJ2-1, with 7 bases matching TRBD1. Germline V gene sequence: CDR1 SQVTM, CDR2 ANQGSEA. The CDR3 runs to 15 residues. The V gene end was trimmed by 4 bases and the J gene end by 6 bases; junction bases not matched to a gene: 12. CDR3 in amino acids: CSVGEVGQALNEQFF. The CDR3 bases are TGCAGCGTTGGGGAAGTTGGACAGGCCCTCAATGAGCAGTTCTTC.

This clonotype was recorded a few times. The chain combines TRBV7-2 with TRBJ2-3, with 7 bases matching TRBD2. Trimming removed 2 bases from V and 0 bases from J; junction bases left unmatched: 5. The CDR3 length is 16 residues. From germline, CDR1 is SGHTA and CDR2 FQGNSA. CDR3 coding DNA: TGTGCCAGCAGCTTACGGGGGGTCCCTAGCACAGATACGCAGTATTTT. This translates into CASSLRGVPSTDTQYF. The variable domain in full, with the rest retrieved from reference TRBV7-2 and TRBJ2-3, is GAGVSQSPSNKVTEKGKDVELRCDPISGHTALYWYRQSLGQGLEFLIYFQGNSAPDKSGLPSDRFSAERTGGSVSTLTIQRTQQEDSAVYLCASSLRGVPSTDTQYFGPGTRLTVL.

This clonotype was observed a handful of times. For the CDR3, the DNA is TGTGCCAGCAGTTTACAGTTCTACGAGCAGTACTTC. Protein: CASSLQFYEQYF. This chain links TRBV12-3 or TRBV12-4 with TRBJ2-7; D unresolved. Between the trimmed V and J ends, which lost 2 bases and 3 bases, there was a span of 5 bases. The length of the CDR3 is 12 residues.

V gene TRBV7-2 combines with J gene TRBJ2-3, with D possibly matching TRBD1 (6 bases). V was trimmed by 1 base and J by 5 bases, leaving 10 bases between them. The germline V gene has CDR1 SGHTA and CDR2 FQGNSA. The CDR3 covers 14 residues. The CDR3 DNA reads TGTGCCAGCAGCTTAGACAGGGTGAAAGATACGCAGTATTTT. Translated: CASSLDRVKDTQYF. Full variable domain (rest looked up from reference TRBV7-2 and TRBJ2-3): GAGVSQSPSNKVTEKGKDVELRCDPISGHTALYWYRQSLGQGLEFLIYFQGNSAPDKSGLPSDRFSAERTGGSVSTLTIQRTQQEDSAVYLCASSLDRVKDTQYFGPGTRLTVL.

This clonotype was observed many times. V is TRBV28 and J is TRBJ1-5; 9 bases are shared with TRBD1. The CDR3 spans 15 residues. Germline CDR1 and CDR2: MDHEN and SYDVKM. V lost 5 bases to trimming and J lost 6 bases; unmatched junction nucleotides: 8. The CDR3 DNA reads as TGTGCCAGCAGTACCCCCCGACAGGGGGTTCAGCCCCAGCATTTT. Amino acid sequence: CASSTPRQGVQPQHF.

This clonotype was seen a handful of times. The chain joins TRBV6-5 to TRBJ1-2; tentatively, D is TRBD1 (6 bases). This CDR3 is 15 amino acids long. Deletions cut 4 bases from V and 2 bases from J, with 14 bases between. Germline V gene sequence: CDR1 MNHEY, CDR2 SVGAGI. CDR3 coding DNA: TGTGCCAGCAGTTTCAACAGGGTCTTCAACTATGGCTACACCTTC. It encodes CASSFNRVFNYGYTF.

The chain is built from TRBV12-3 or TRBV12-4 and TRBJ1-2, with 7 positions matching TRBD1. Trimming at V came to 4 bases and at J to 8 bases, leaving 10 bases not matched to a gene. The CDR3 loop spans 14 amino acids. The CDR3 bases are TGTGCCAGCAGTTCGTTGACAGGGTCCGGCGGCTACACCTTC. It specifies CASSSLTGSGGYTF.

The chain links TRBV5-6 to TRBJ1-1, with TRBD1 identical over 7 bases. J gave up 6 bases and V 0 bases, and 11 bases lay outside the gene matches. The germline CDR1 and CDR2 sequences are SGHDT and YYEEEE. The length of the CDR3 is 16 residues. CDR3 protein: CASSLAGRYRGPEAFF. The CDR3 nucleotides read TGTGCCAGCAGCTTGGCGGGTAGGTACAGGGGTCCTGAAGCTTTCTTT.